This section outlines one T cell receptor beta chain sequence together with its context. This sample was included in a study of blood T cell repertoires in COVID-19. The CDR3 is 15 residues long. The germline V and J ends were trimmed by 3 bases and 0 bases, with 10 bases remaining between them. Germline assignment: CDR1 SGHDT and CDR2 YYEEEE. Original methodology: Reference gene primer amplification gave estimated nucleated cell counts. Generated by immunoSEQ multiplex PCR, the TCRdb table keeps only in-frame clones and is missing some. V, J and clone size reflect that table, while D and trimming were determined from the DNA. The table shows some 70,000 clones, with approximately 80% occurring only once.

This TCR was sampled from a man in his 60s with COVID-19, enrolled during active disease. The chain has TRBV5-6 and TRBJ1-3, with D possibly TRBD1 on 6 matching bases. The sequenced sample consisted of peripheral blood. CDR3 coding DNA: TGTGCCAGCAGCTGGGGGCTGCTCTCTGGAAACACCATATATTTT. Its protein is CASSWGLLSGNTIYF.